The rows below give T cell receptor beta chains drawn from one sample of a study of molecular identifiers for immune sequencing clone quantification. Using its own MiXCR run on the PCR reads, TCRdb lists one record per CDR3 protein. The table lists roughly 630,000 distinct CDR3 sequences, around 25% of them singletons. Sequenced sample: naive CD8+ T cells from blood, with Jurkat cell RNA spiked in. Receptor source: a human donor in good health. Some libraries in this study had Jurkat cell RNA spiked in. Both conserved end residues are part of each CDR3. The D gene is left open where the match is weak. The size entry is marked missing in some rows and otherwise reads once, few, many or a size class.

TRBJ2-7,TRBV7-2,.,14,.,CASSSGRGTPEQYF,TGTGCCAGCAGCTCGGGACGGGGTACACCCGAGCAGTACTTC
TRBJ1-6,TRBV19,.,15,.,CASSIDPGDNSPLYF,TGTGCCAGTAGTATAGATCCAGGGGACAATTCACCCCTCTACTTT
TRBJ2-7,TRBV21-1,.,14,few,CASSNGQIVGEQYF,TGTGCCAGCAGCAACGGGCAGATCGTGGGGGAGCAGTACTTC
TRBJ1-1,TRBV5-1,.,14,many,CASSLTGDPTEAFF,TGCGCCAGCAGCTTGACAGGAGATCCGACTGAAGCTTTCTTT
TRBJ2-5,TRBV6-5,.,12,.,CASSTFRETQYF,TGTGCCAGCAGTACCTTTCGAGAGACCCAGTACTTC
TRBJ2-7,TRBV20-1,TRBD1,14,many,CSASEGQGTYEQYF,TGCAGTGCTAGTGAGGGACAGGGAACCTACGAGCAGTACTTC
TRBJ2-7,TRBV7-9,.,12,.,CASSGRKNEQYF,TGTGCCAGCAGCGGCAGGAAGAACGAGCAGTACTTC
TRBJ1-3,TRBV14,.,16,few,CASQGTGDRQGNTIYF,TGTGCCAGCCAGGGTACCGGGGATCGTCAAGGAAACACCATATATTTT
TRBJ2-5,TRBV28,.,15,many,CASSPPDVAQETQYF,TGTGCCAGCAGTCCGCCCGACGTGGCCCAAGAGACCCAGTACTTC
TRBJ2-1,TRBV11-2,.,12,medium-sized,CASSLGRNEQFF,TGTGCCAGCAGCTTAGGGCGGAATGAGCAGTTCTTC
TRBJ2-2,TRBV4-3,TRBD2,14,.,CASSPAGRDGELFF,TGCGCCAGCAGTCCCGCAGGGAGGGACGGGGAGCTGTTTTTT
TRBJ1-4,TRBV19,TRBD1,15,few,CASSIVGTGTEKLFF,TGTGCCAGTAGTATAGTAGGGACAGGGACTGAAAAACTGTTTTTT
TRBJ2-2,TRBV29-1,TRBD2,13,.,CSASGGSTGVLFF,TGCAGCGCTAGCGGGGGTAGCACCGGGGTGCTGTTTTTT
TRBJ1-1,TRBV7-9,TRBD1,13,many,CASSYPTGAEAFF,TGTGCCAGCAGTTACCCAACAGGGGCTGAAGCTTTCTTT
TRBJ2-3,TRBV11-2,TRBD2,17,once,CASSLVGGSRLTDTQYF,TGTGCCAGCAGCTTAGTGGGGGGGAGCAGGCTGACAGATACGCAGTATTTT
TRBJ2-7,TRBV28,.,16,many,CASSLRGRGAVYEQYF,TGTGCCAGCAGTTTAAGAGGGAGAGGAGCCGTTTACGAGCAGTACTTC
TRBJ2-2,TRBV19,TRBD1,15,.,CASSIGTGVTGELFF,TGTGCCAGTAGTATTGGGACAGGGGTCACCGGGGAGCTGTTTTTT
TRBJ2-1,TRBV2,.,13,.,CASSDGPNNEQFF,TGTGCCAGCAGTGACGGCCCTAACAATGAGCAGTTCTTC
TRBJ2-7,TRBV30,.,15,few,CAWSPFEGAVYEQYF,TGTGCCTGGAGCCCCTTCGAGGGAGCCGTTTACGAGCAGTACTTC
TRBJ2-3,TRBV9,.,16,.,CASSLQGGALTDTQYF,TGTGCCAGCAGCCTCCAGGGGGGCGCGCTCACAGATACGCAGTATTTT
TRBJ2-5,TRBV20-1,TRBD2,14,few,CSARPGSGGETQYF,TGCAGTGCTAGACCGGGTTCGGGGGGAGAGACCCAGTACTTC
TRBJ1-1,TRBV9,.,14,few,CASSVEGGYTEAFF,TGTGCCAGCAGCGTAGAAGGGGGGTACACTGAAGCTTTCTTT
TRBJ1-1,TRBV2,TRBD1,17,many,CASSVPGQEDMNTEAFF,TGTGCCAGCAGTGTTCCGGGACAGGAAGACATGAACACTGAAGCTTTCTTT
TRBJ1-2,TRBV7-6,.,18,.,CASSLAGRGAELNYGYTF,TGTGCCAGCAGCTTAGCTGGGAGAGGAGCCGAGCTTAACTATGGCTACACCTTC
TRBJ1-6,TRBV4-3,.,18,few,CASSQRDVRSSYNSPLHF,TGCGCCAGCAGCCAACGGGACGTCAGGAGCTCCTATAATTCACCCCTCCACTTT
TRBJ2-3,TRBV20-1,.,14,.,CSARASKGRDTQYF,TGCAGTGCTAGAGCAAGCAAGGGGAGGGATACGCAGTATTTT
TRBJ2-7,TRBV27,.,12,many,CASSPGSTEQYF,TGTGCCAGCAGTCCAGGGTCCACCGAGCAGTACTTC
TRBJ2-5,TRBV6-5,.,16,.,CASSYVVGGAQETQYF,TGTGCCAGCAGTTATGTGGTTGGGGGCGCCCAAGAGACCCAGTACTTC
TRBJ2-5,TRBV6-2/TRBV6-3,TRBD1,14,many,CASSTPGTEETQYF,TGTGCCAGCAGTACTCCCGGGACAGAAGAGACCCAGTACTTC
TRBJ2-7,TRBV7-9,.,17,many,CASSLPRGSALNYEQYF,TGTGCCAGCAGCTTACCGCGTGGTTCAGCTCTCAACTACGAGCAGTACTTC
TRBJ2-7,TRBV19,.,14,few,CASSIVDSGYEQYF,TGTGCCAGTAGTATAGTAGACAGCGGCTACGAGCAGTACTTC
TRBJ2-3,TRBV7-9,TRBD2,16,many,CASSFSTGGPTDTQYF,TGTGCCAGCAGCTTCTCTACGGGGGGGCCGACAGATACGCAGTATTTT
TRBJ2-3,TRBV24-1,TRBD2,17,many,CATSGPASGANTDTQYF,TGTGCCACCAGTGGTCCTGCTAGCGGAGCAAACACAGATACGCAGTATTTT
TRBJ2-7,TRBV7-9,TRBD2,14,.,CASSLDSGLYEQYF,TGTGCCAGCAGCTTAGATAGCGGGTTATACGAGCAGTACTTC
TRBJ2-2,TRBV12-3/TRBV12-4,TRBD1,16,few,CASSYPRDRFNGELFF,TGTGCCAGCAGTTACCCCCGGGACAGGTTTAACGGGGAGCTGTTTTTT
TRBJ1-4,TRBV12-3/TRBV12-4,TRBD1,16,few,CASSLDRGLTNEKLFF,TGTGCCAGCAGCCTGGACAGGGGGTTAACTAATGAAAAACTGTTTTTT
TRBJ2-1,TRBV7-9,.,12,many,CASSLLENEQFF,TGTGCCAGCAGCTTACTAGAGAATGAGCAGTTCTTC
TRBJ2-7,TRBV19,TRBD1,15,.,CASRATGGRFYEQYF,TGTGCCAGTCGTGCGACAGGGGGTAGATTCTACGAGCAGTACTTC
TRBJ2-7,TRBV28,.,15,many,CASSPGHEGSYEQYF,TGTGCCAGCAGTCCGGGACACGAAGGTTCCTACGAGCAGTACTTC
TRBJ1-1,TRBV6-5,TRBD1,12,many,CASSQDRVEAFF,TGTGCCAGCAGTCAAGACAGGGTTGAAGCTTTCTTT
TRBJ2-1,TRBV24-1,TRBD2,16,.,CATSDSTSGEYNEQFF,TGTGCCACCAGTGATTCCACTAGCGGAGAATACAATGAGCAGTTCTTC
TRBJ2-1,TRBV28,TRBD2,19,.,CASSSGLAGGRGTYNEQFF,TGTGCCAGCAGTTCGGGACTAGCGGGAGGACGAGGGACCTACAATGAGCAGTTCTTC
TRBJ2-3,TRBV20-1,.,15,many,CSARKGSASTDTQYF,TGCAGTGCCCGGAAGGGCTCTGCTAGCACAGATACGCAGTATTTT
TRBJ1-1,TRBV7-9,.,12,.,CASSLVTVEAFF,TGTGCCAGCAGCTTAGTGACAGTGGAAGCTTTCTTT
TRBJ1-2,TRBV27,.,14,.,CASRDIAQNYGYTF,TGTGCCAGCAGAGACATCGCTCAGAACTATGGCTACACCTTC
TRBJ2-2,TRBV5-6,.,15,many,CASSLVRTDTGELFF,TGTGCCAGCAGCTTGGTGCGGACCGACACCGGGGAGCTGTTTTTT
TRBJ2-7,TRBV5-1,TRBD2,19,many,CASSLVPYSGTSGAYEQYF,TGCGCCAGCAGCTTGGTCCCATATTCCGGGACTAGCGGGGCCTACGAGCAGTACTTC
TRBJ2-1,TRBV19,.,13,.,CASSIDLYNEQFF,TGTGCCAGTAGTATAGATCTTTACAATGAGCAGTTCTTC
TRBJ2-3,TRBV5-5,TRBD2,18,many,CASSLATSGGALADTQYF,TGTGCCAGCAGCTTGGCTACTAGCGGGGGGGCCCTCGCAGATACGCAGTATTTT